The subject of this entry is one TCR beta chain. The table lists this clone with a count of one. The antigen this receptor binds is unknown. Per-base qualities were not stored, and no clone one base away is much larger. These data originate in a study of blood T cell repertoires in COVID-19 (TCRdb year 2020). General notes on the study: The collaborator samples originated in the United States, Italy and Spain and spanned the acute and convalescent phases of COVID-19. The material from the prospective study consisted of cDNA or gDNA derived from T cells, B-cell-depleted T cells, or PBMCs. Subjects who had been exposed to COVID-19, were actively infected with it, or had recovered from it provided the deeply sampled blood TCRbeta repertoires that made up the dataset. A freely available public database, intended as a resource for researchers studying the immune response to SARS-CoV-2, is where the repertoires were released. Samples were obtained from the ongoing ImmuneRACE study (first 160 participants) and from 1,254 subjects provided by 6 global collaborators. Nearly every sample came with metadata listing a de-identified subject ID, COVID-19 status, age in years and sex. Where HLA class I and class II types were available, the types were taken from metadata supplied by the sample provider, not from assay-based typing. The investigation overall reported the following: The amount of clinical and demographic metadata varied by source and participant and was provided uncurated.

Participants in the prospective study were aged about 18 to 95 years, lived in about two dozen United States geographic areas, and enrolled through a virtual design. Cohort assignment in the prospective study relied on participant-reported clinical history from a screening survey and a study questionnaire. Recovered participants in ImmuneRACE Cohort 3 were defined by two consecutive negative NP/OP PCR tests, clearance by a healthcare professional, or resolution of symptoms. Each participant in the prospective study had whole blood, serum and a nasopharyngeal or oropharyngeal swab collected by mobile phlebotomists. Prospective study participants could optionally give additional blood draws and questionnaires over a roughly two-month period. Blood samples from the prospective study were shipped frozen or at room temperature prior to DNA extraction. TCRbeta CDR3 regions were amplified from genomic DNA using the immunoSEQ Assay, a bias-controlled multiplex PCR. The study's processing was this. Nucleated cell counts per sample were estimated from amplification of reference gene primers within the assay. To quantify the absolute abundance of each unique TCRbeta CDR3 rearrangement, sequence reads were collapsed and filtered. For each sample, productive Simpson clonality was calculated as the square root of Simpson's diversity index across productive rearrangements. TCRdb took this table from immuneACCESS and kept in-frame rearrangements with V and J called. Such tables lack part of the clones; where checked against another copy, unresolved V genes explain under half of the gap, and the rest is unexplained. V and J calls and clone size follow that table, whereas D and trimming were derived from the DNA. For this sample the table gives over 150,000 clones, of which 87% were detected only once. Together, the top ten hold approximately 2.1% of the sample.

This TCR derives from a woman aged 30 to 39 who had recovered from COVID-19. Sequencing input: PBMCs or T cells enriched from blood (not recorded which).

CDR3 region: CASGLATGTGDSTDTQYF. The nucleotide sequence is given as TGTGCTAGTGGTTTGGCCACCGGGACAGGGGACAGCACAGATACGCAGTATTTT. The chain employs TRBV12-5 and TRBJ2-3; 10 bases in between match TRBD1. V is cut back by 1 base and J by 0 bases, with 7 bases in the junction unmatched. CDR1 and CDR2 are read off the germline V gene as LGHNT and FRNRAP. The CDR3, cysteine through phenylalanine, is 18 amino acids long. Left in the record is the CDR3 DNA by itself, 54 bases read in frame from the first base.